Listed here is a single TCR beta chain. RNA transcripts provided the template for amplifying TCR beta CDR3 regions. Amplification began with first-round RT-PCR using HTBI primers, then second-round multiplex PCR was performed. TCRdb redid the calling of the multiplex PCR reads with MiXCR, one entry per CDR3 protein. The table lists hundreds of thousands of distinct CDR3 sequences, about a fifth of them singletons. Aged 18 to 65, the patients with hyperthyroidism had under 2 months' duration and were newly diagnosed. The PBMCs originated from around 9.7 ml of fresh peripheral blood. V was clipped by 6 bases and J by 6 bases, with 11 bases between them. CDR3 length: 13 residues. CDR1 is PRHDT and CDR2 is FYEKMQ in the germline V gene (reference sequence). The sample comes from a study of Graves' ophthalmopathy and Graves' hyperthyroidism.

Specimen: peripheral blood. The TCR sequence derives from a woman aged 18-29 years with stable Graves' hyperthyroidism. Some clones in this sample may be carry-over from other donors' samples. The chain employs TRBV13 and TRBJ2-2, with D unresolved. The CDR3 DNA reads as TGTGCCAGCAGTTCCGGCAGTGCCGGGGAGCTGTTTTTT. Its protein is CASSSGSAGELFF.